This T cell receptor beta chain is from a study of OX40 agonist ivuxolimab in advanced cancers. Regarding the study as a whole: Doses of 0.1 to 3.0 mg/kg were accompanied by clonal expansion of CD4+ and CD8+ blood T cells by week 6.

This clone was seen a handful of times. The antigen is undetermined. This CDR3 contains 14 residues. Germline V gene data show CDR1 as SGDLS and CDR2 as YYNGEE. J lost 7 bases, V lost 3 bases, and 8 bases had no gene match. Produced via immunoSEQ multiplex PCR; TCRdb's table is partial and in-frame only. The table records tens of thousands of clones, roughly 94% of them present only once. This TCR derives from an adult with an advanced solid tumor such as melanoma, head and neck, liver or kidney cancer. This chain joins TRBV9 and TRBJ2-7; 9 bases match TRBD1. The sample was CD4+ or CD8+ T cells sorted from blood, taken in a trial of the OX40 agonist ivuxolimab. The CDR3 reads CASSAGQGGEEQYF. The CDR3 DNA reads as TGTGCCAGCAGCGCGGGACAGGGCGGCGAGGAGCAGTACTTC.